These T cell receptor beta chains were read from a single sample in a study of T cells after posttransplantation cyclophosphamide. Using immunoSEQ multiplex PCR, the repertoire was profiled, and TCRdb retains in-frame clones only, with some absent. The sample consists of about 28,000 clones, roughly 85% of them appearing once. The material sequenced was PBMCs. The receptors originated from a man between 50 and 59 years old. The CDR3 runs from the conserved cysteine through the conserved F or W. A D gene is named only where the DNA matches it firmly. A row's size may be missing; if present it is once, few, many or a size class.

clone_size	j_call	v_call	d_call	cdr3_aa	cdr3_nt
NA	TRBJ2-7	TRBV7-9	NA	CASSPGWEDAEQYF	TGTGCCAGCAGCCCCGGCTGGGAGGATGCGGAGCAGTACTTC
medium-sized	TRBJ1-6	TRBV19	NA	CASSSATGYNSPLHF	TGTGCCAGTAGTTCCGCCACAGGTTATAATTCACCCCTCCACTTT
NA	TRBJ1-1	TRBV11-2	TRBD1	CASSHLYRGETEAFF	TGTGCCAGCAGCCACCTCTACAGGGGGGAGACTGAAGCTTTCTTT
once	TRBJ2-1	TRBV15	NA	CATSRDGAKQQFF	TGTGCCACCAGCAGAGATGGAGCGAAGCAGCAGTTCTTC
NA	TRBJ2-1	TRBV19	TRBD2	CASRSLAGGTGNEQFF	TGTGCCAGTAGATCCCTAGCGGGAGGGACGGGCAATGAGCAGTTCTTC
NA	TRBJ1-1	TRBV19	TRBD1	CASGRDRVNTEAFF	TGTGCCAGTGGAAGGGACAGAGTGAACACTGAAGCTTTCTTT
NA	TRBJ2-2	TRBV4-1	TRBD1	CASNLGTGSPESGELFF	TGCGCCAGCAACCTGGGGACAGGGTCCCCTGAGAGCGGGGAGCTGTTTTTT
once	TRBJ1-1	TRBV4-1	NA	CASRFTGTRRNEAFF	TGCGCCAGCAGGTTCACAGGGACTAGGAGGAATGAAGCTTTCTTT
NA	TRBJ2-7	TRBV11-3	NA	CASSLDPTRNEQYF	TGTGCCAGCAGCCTCGACCCGACTAGAAACGAGCAGTACTTC
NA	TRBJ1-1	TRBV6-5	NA	CASSPRGMNTEAFF	TGTGCCAGCAGCCCTCGGGGGATGAACACTGAAGCTTTCTTT
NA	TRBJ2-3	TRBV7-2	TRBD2	CASSPRAGGSDTQYF	TGTGCCAGCAGCCCAAGGGCGGGGGGAAGTGATACGCAGTATTTT
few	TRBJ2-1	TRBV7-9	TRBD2	CASSLGPGLVSAEQFF	TGTGCCAGCAGCCTCGGCCCGGGACTAGTAAGCGCTGAGCAGTTCTTC
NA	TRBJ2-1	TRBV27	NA	CASSPLLYNEQFF	TGTGCCAGCAGTCCCCTCCTTTACAATGAGCAGTTCTTC
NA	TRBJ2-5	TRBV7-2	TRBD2	CASSLLAGLREETQYF	TGTGCCAGCAGCTTACTAGCGGGTTTGCGGGAAGAGACCCAGTACTTC
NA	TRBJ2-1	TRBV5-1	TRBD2	CASSLEPSGNYEQFF	TGCGCCAGCAGCTTGGAGCCTAGCGGGAACTATGAGCAGTTCTTC
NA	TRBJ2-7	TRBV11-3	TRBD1	CASSSGTGLTYEQYF	TGTGCCAGCAGCTCTGGGACAGGGCTAACCTACGAGCAGTACTTC
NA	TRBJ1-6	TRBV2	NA	CASSIAGVSASPLHF	TGTGCCAGCAGCATCGCGGGGGTTTCGGCTTCACCCCTCCACTTT
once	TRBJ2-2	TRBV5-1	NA	CATSVGSAGELFF	TGCGCCACCTCTGTGGGGAGCGCCGGGGAGCTGTTTTTT
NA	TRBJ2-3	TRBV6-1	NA	CASSEAEDTAQYF	TGTGCCAGCAGTGAAGCTGAGGACACCGCGCAGTATTTT
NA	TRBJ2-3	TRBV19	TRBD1	CASNSQTGTGAYTQYF	TGTGCCAGTAACTCCCAGACCGGGACAGGGGCATATACGCAGTATTTT
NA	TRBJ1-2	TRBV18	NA	CASSPTRQFYGYTF	TGTGCCAGCTCCCCTACCCGACAGTTCTATGGCTACACCTTC
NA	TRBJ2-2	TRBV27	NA	CASSGRGRSPNTGELFF	TGTGCCAGCAGTGGAAGGGGAAGGAGCCCGAACACCGGGGAGCTGTTTTTT
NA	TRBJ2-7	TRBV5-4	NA	CASSLRGEQYF	TGTGCCAGCAGCTTGCGGGGGGAGCAGTACTTC
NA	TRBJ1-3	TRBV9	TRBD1	CASSEHRGGRVYF	TGTGCCAGCAGCGAACATAGAGGGGGCCGGGTATATTTT
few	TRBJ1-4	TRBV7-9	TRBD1	CASSLGQGRGKNEKLFF	TGTGCCAGCAGCTTAGGACAGGGGAGGGGAAAAAATGAAAAACTGTTTTTT
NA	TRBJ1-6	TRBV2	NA	CASKGQLSSYNSPLHF	TGTGCCAGCAAAGGACAGCTGAGCTCCTATAATTCACCCCTCCACTTT
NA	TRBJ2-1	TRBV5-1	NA	CASSLAPGRGNEQFF	TGCGCCAGCAGCTTGGCGCCAGGGCGAGGCAATGAGCAGTTCTTC
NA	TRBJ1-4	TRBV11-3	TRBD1	CASSPRGREEKLFF	TGTGCCAGCAGCCCCAGGGGGCGCGAGGAAAAACTGTTTTTT
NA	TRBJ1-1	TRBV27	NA	CATWGRGSTEAFF	TGTGCCACTTGGGGCAGGGGATCCACTGAAGCTTTCTTT
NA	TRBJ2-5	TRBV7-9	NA	CASSPGLRRGETQYF	TGTGCCAGCAGCCCCGGACTGAGGAGGGGAGAGACCCAGTACTTC
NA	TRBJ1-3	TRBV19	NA	CASKHGSGNTIYF	TGTGCCAGTAAGCACGGCTCTGGAAACACCATATATTTT
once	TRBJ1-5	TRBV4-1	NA	CASSLSLGLINQPQHF	TGCGCCAGCAGCCTTTCCTTGGGGCTTATCAATCAGCCCCAGCATTTT
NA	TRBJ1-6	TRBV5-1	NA	CASSLELGAPLHF	TGCGCCAGCAGCTTGGAGTTAGGGGCCCCCCTCCACTTT
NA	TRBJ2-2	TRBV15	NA	CATASSDTGELFF	TGTGCCACCGCTAGCTCCGACACCGGGGAGCTGTTTTTT
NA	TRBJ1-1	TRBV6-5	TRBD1	CASTKGAGRGTEAFF	TGTGCCAGCACAAAGGGGGCGGGCAGGGGCACTGAAGCTTTCTTT
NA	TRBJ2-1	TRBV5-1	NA	CASSLSRGGYNEQFF	TGCGCCAGCAGCTTAAGCAGGGGAGGGTACAATGAGCAGTTCTTC
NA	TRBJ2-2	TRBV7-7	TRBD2	CASSLLASGELFF	TGTGCTAGCAGCTTACTAGCGTCCGGGGAGCTGTTTTTT
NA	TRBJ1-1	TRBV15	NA	CATSRQGNTEAFF	TGTGCCACCAGCAGACAGGGGAACACTGAAGCTTTCTTT
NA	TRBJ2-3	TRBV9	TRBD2	CASSVSGAGKTDTQYF	TGTGCCAGCAGCGTAAGCGGGGCAGGGAAGACAGATACGCAGTATTTT
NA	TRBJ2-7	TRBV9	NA	CASSVGWAGEQYF	TGTGCCAGCAGCGTCGGATGGGCAGGCGAGCAGTACTTC
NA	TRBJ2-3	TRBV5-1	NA	CASSLFGLEDTQYF	TGCGCCAGCAGCTTGTTCGGGTTGGAGGATACGCAGTATTTT
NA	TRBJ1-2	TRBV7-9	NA	CASSLTAGSNYGYTF	TGTGCCAGCAGCTTAACAGCAGGGTCTAACTATGGCTACACCTTC
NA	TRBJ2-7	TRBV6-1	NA	CASRDGTTPYEQYF	TGTGCCAGCAGAGACGGGACAACCCCCTACGAGCAGTACTTC
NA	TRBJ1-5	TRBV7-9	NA	CASSFGDGSNQPQHF	TGTGCCAGCAGCTTCGGGGATGGTAGCAATCAGCCCCAGCATTTT
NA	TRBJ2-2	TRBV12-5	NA	CASGPSPFIGELFF	TGTGCTAGTGGCCCTAGCCCTTTTATCGGGGAGCTGTTTTTT